Each of the 31 T cell receptor beta chains below was sequenced from the same sample in a study of blood T cells in healthy people across ages. Then a second PCR, running about 6 to 12 cycles, was carried out with a sample-barcoded 5' primer and a J-beta primer mix. TCRdb re-analysed the 5' RACE reads in MiXCR, keeping a single row per CDR3 protein. The sample lists some 690,000 distinct CDR3 sequences, approximately 22% occurring once. Sample: blood. The receptor source for this set is a man aged 65 to 79 in good health.

This clonotype was recorded many times. This sequence joins TRBV10-2 and TRBJ2-1; maybe TRBD2 (5 bases). With 6 bases removed from V and 0 bases from J, the gap between germline ends came to 12 bases. The CDR3 sequence is 15 residues long. Germline CDR1 reads WSHSY; CDR2 reads SAAADI. CDR3 loop: CASRNDYLSYNEQFF. In DNA form, the CDR3 reads TGCGCCAGCAGAAATGACTACCTCTCCTACAATGAGCAGTTCTTC.

This clonotype was recorded a few times. J is TRBJ2-1 and V is TRBV3-1; TRBD2 agrees at 14 bases. J gave up 7 bases and V 2 bases, and 10 bases lay outside the gene matches. The CDR3 is 18 residues long. CDR1 LGHDT and CDR2 YNNKEL come from the germline V gene (reference sequence). The CDR3 DNA follows: TGTGCCAGCAGCCAAACCCGACTAGCGGGAGGGTGGTTGAATGAGCAGTTCTTC. This translates into CASSQTRLAGGWLNEQFF.

Turning to this clonotype: At one of its ends the junction is not consistent with the germline gene, which may arise from a read error. The chain combines TRBV4-3 with TRBJ2-5; D perhaps matches TRBD1 (6 bases). The length of the CDR3 is 13 residues. CDR1 and CDR2 (germline): LGHNA, YSLEER. For the CDR3, the DNA is TGCGCCAGCAGCCAAGTACCAGGGGTTGAGCAGCTCTTC. This encodes CASSQVPGVEQLF.

This chain links TRBV2 with TRBJ2-5; D perhaps matches TRBD2 (5 bases). Per the germline V gene, CDR1 is SNHLY and CDR2 is FYNNEI. This CDR3 comprises 13 residues. Trimming took 8 bases from V and 3 from J, leaving 13 bases between them. The CDR3 here is CASCRTGKETQYF. The CDR3 DNA follows: TGTGCCAGCTGTAGGACCGGGAAAGAGACCCAGTACTTC.

The chain combines TRBV10-3 with TRBJ1-5; D possibly corresponds to TRBD1 (5 bases). There are 15 residues in the CDR3. The germline CDR1 and CDR2 sequences are ENHRY and SYGVKD. Trimming took 6 bases from V and 0 from J, leaving 12 bases between them. CDR3 coding DNA: TGTGCCATCAGGGTAGGGGTTAATAGCAATCAGCCCCAGCATTTT. Its protein is CAIRVGVNSNQPQHF.

This chain uses TRBV30 with TRBJ1-1, with D unresolved. The CDR3 loop spans 13 amino acids. V was clipped by 4 bases and J by 4 bases, with 13 bases between them. The germline V gene has CDR1 GTSNPN and CDR2 SVGIG (reference sequence). CDR3 DNA: TGTGCCTGGAACATTAACGAGGCCACTGAAGCTTTCTTT. Translating gives CAWNINEATEAFF.

This clonotype was detected only a few times. V is TRBV5-5 and J is TRBJ1-1; tentatively, D is TRBD1 (5 bases). Germline V gene lookup returns CDR1 SGHKS and CDR2 YYEKEE (reference sequence). The V gene lost 2 bases and the J gene lost 8 bases, with 13 bases spanning the gap. The CDR3 extends over 13 amino acids. The CDR3 sequence is CASSFYTQGEAFF. In DNA, the CDR3 is TGTGCCAGCAGCTTTTATACGCAGGGCGAAGCTTTCTTT.

The V call is TRBV6-1, the J call TRBJ2-5; 9 nucleotides line up with TRBD1. The DNA end favors TRBJ2-7, so the J call may be wrong. CDR1 and CDR2 (germline): MNHNS, SASEGT. The CDR3 extends over 15 amino acids. CDR3 residues: CASSERGTGNHEQYF. The CDR3 DNA is TGTGCCAGCAGTGAACGAGGGACAGGGAACCACGAGCAGTACTTC.

In this sample, this clonotype turned up a few times. J is TRBJ2-4 and V is TRBV5-1; D gene unclear. The CDR3 has 17 amino acids. Between the trimmed V and J ends, which lost 1 base and 0 bases, there was a span of 14 bases. Germline lookup yields CDR1 SGHRS and CDR2 YFSETQ. CDR3 residues: CASSLTTVRLAKNIQYF. Written as DNA, the CDR3 is TGCGCCAGCAGCTTGACGACCGTTAGACTAGCCAAAAACATTCAGTACTTC.

The rearrangement joins TRBV10-3 to TRBJ2-1, with TRBD1 as a possible D gene (6 bases). The tail of the sequence fits TRBJ2-7 better, so the J call may be wrong. Germline V gives CDR1 ENHRY, CDR2 SYGVKD. The CDR3 loop spans 13 amino acids. CDR3 amino acids: CAISDRGGYEQYF. The CDR3 DNA reads TGTGCCATCAGTGACAGGGGTGGCTACGAGCAGTACTTC.

The V gene is TRBV9, the J gene TRBJ2-7; 11 bases agree with TRBD2. The assigned J gene may be wrong: the sequence end matches TRBJ2-1 better. The CDR3 runs to 16 residues. Germline V gene sequence: CDR1 SGDLS, CDR2 YYNGEE. Here the CDR3 DNA reads TGTGCCAGCAGCTACGCTAGCGGGAGGACCTACAATGAGCAGTTCTTC. As protein: CASSYASGRTYNEQFF.

This clonotype turned up a few times. The chain employs TRBV7-2 and TRBJ1-1; 7 nucleotides agree with TRBD1. Per the germline V gene, CDR1 is SGHTA and CDR2 is FQGNSA. The ends lost 4 bases at V and 1 base at J; junction bases unmatched: 6. CDR3 size: 15 residues. CDR3 sequence: CASSSTRTGNTEAFF. CDR3 DNA: TGTGCCAGCAGCTCTACCCGGACAGGGAACACTGAAGCTTTCTTT.

This clonotype has more than one count but fewer than ten. The chain combines TRBV29-1 with TRBJ2-5; 10 bases line up with TRBD1. V trimming: 4 bases; J trimming: 4 bases; junction bases outside the gene matches: 6. Germline V gene lookup returns CDR1 SQVTM and CDR2 ANQGSEA. The CDR3 has 14 amino acids. In DNA form, the CDR3 reads TGCAGCGTTGGTGTGACAGGGGGCGCAGAGACCCAGTACTTC. Its protein product is CSVGVTGGAETQYF. The whole variable domain, filled in from reference TRBV29-1 and TRBJ2-5, reads SAVISQKPSRDICQRGTSLTIQCQVDSQVTMMFWYRQQPGQSLTLIATANQGSEATYESGFVIDKFPISRPNLTFSTLTVSNMSPEDSSIYLCSVGVTGGAETQYFGPGTRLLVL.

This clonotype was recorded a few times. The rearrangement uses TRBV20-1 and TRBJ1-1; a weak D match, TRBD1 (6 bases). The CDR3 is 12 residues long. Looked up from germline, CDR1 is DFQATT and CDR2 is SNEGSKA (reference sequence). Trimming stripped 6 bases from V and 7 bases from J, with 15 bases between. CDR3: CSARGDGDEAFF. The CDR3, as DNA: TGCAGTGCGAGGGGGGACGGAGATGAAGCTTTCTTT.

As to this clonotype: One junction end disagrees with the germline gene, perhaps due to a read error. V gene TRBV12-3 or TRBV12-4 combines with J gene TRBJ2-3, with TRBD2 matching 8 bases. The CDR3 extends over 15 amino acids. The CDR3 reads CASSLNSGIVDAQYF. The CDR3 bases are TGTGCCAGCAGTTTAAATAGCGGGATCGTAGATGCGCAGTATTTT.

This clonotype was seen just once. The junction departs from germline at one end; a sequencing error may be responsible. The chain joins TRBV12-3 or TRBV12-4 to TRBJ2-3; TRBD1 is a possible D gene (6 bases). The CDR3 runs 15 residues. The CDR3 protein is CASSPGTGRADTQYF. The CDR3 bases are TGTGCCAGCAGCCCTGGCACAGGGAGAGCAGATACGCAATATTTT.

The table lists this clonotype with a few counts. The chain uses TRBV29-1 and TRBJ1-3; the D is unclear. The CDR3 contains 12 residues. V was shortened by 0 bases and J by 3 bases, with 3 bases between the two germline ends. CDR1 and CDR2 (germline): SQVTM, ANQGSEA. The CDR3 DNA reads as TGCAGCGTTGAAGACAGTGGAAACACCATATATTTT. It is translated as CSVEDSGNTIYF. Looking up the rest from reference TRBV29-1 and TRBJ1-3 gives the full variable domain: SAVISQKPSRDICQRGTSLTIQCQVDSQVTMMFWYRQQPGQSLTLIATANQGSEATYESGFVIDKFPISRPNLTFSTLTVSNMSPEDSSIYLCSVEDSGNTIYFGEGSWLTVV.

The CDR3 DNA follows: TGTGCCAGCAGGGTACCCGGGGTTGAAGGTAATGAGCAGTTCTTC. Its translation: CASRVPGVEGNEQFF. This chain joins TRBV12-3 or TRBV12-4 and TRBJ2-5; D perhaps matches TRBD2 (5 bases). The J call may not be correct, given that the DNA end is closer to TRBJ2-1. The CDR3 spans 15 residues.

The V gene is TRBV19, the J gene TRBJ1-4; possibly TRBD1 for D (5 bases). The CDR3 has 16 amino acids. Germline V CDR1 and CDR2: LNHDA, SQIVND (reference sequence). V dropped 6 bases and J dropped 5 bases, with 19 bases sitting between them. CDR3 DNA sequence: TGTGCCAGTAGACCCCCCCGGAAAGGGACGAATGAAAAACTGTTTTTT. Protein sequence: CASRPPRKGTNEKLFF.

This clonotype was picked up a small number of times. The chain links TRBV28 to TRBJ2-1, with 7 bases that match TRBD1. The CDR3 has 16 amino acids. Germline CDR1 MDHEN, CDR2 SYDVKM. Trimming took 5 bases from V and 2 from J; bases not matched to a gene: 9. The CDR3 region is CASSQSSDRAYNEQFF. The CDR3 DNA sequence: TGTGCCAGCAGTCAATCATCCGACAGGGCCTACAATGAGCAGTTCTTC.

Only a few counts were recorded for this clonotype. The chain recombines TRBV12-5 with TRBJ2-3, with 12 bases identical to TRBD2. J lost 0 bases, V lost 3 bases, and 10 bases had no gene match. Per germline, CDR1 LGHNT and CDR2 FRNRAP. This CDR3 has 19 amino acids. Here the CDR3 reads CASGLTRLAGVPSTDTQYF. CDR3 DNA: TGTGCTAGTGGTTTAACCCGACTAGCGGGAGTCCCTAGCACAGATACGCAGTATTTT. Drawing the rest from reference TRBV12-5 and TRBJ2-3, the complete variable domain is DARVTQTPRHKVTEMGQEVTMRCQPILGHNTVFWYRQTMMQGLELLAYFRNRAPLDDSGMPKDRFSAEMPDATLATLKIQPSEPRDSAVYFCASGLTRLAGVPSTDTQYFGPGTRLTVL.

This sequence joins TRBV7-8 and TRBJ2-7, with TRBD2 matching over 7 bases. V was pared by 0 bases and J by 6 bases, with 8 bases of the junction left unmatched. This CDR3 has 15 amino acids. CDR1 and CDR2 from the germline V gene are SGHVS and FQNEAQ. This CDR3 reads CASSLASAGVVEQYV. The CDR3 bases are TGTGCCAGCAGCTTAGCAAGCGCGGGAGTTGTCGAGCAGTACGTC.

This clonotype was detected a few times. The CDR3 nucleotides are TGTGCCTGGAGCACTGGCAGCGCTGGAAACACCATATATTTT. Amino acids: CAWSTGSAGNTIYF. The chain is built from TRBV30 and TRBJ1-3, with D unclear. Trimming left V 3 bases short and J 2 bases short, with 11 bases between. Germline V gene data show CDR1 as GTSNPN and CDR2 as SVGIG (reference sequence). The CDR3 totals 14 residues.

The chain uses TRBV3-1 and TRBJ2-7; 7 nucleotides match TRBD2. Trimming at V came to 2 bases and at J to 6 bases, leaving 1 base not matched to a gene. Germline V lookup: CDR1 LGHDT, CDR2 YNNKEL (reference sequence). The CDR3 spans 12 residues. The CDR3 DNA reads TGTGCCAGCAGCCAAACTAGCGCCGAGCAGTACTTC. Amino acid sequence: CASSQTSAEQYF.

This chain uses TRBV30 with TRBJ2-3; D is perhaps TRBD2 (6 bases). The germline gives CDR1 GTSNPN, CDR2 SVGIG (reference sequence). The CDR3 totals 16 residues. Deletions cut 3 bases from V and 0 bases from J, with 16 bases between. The CDR3: CAWSGRRGESTDTQYF. For the CDR3, the DNA is TGTGCCTGGAGCGGACGGCGCGGGGAAAGCACAGATACGCAGTATTTT.

This chain uses TRBV5-1 with TRBJ2-7; D gene uncertain. This CDR3 has 16 residues. V was trimmed by 4 bases and J by 0 bases, leaving 17 bases between them. Germline V CDR1 and CDR2: SGHRS, YFSETQ. CDR3 region: CASSLGTGLGSYEQYF. CDR3 nucleotides: TGCGCCAGCAGCCTGGGTACCGGGTTGGGCTCCTACGAGCAGTACTTC.

This clonotype showed up just a few times. The chain is built from TRBV29-1 and TRBJ2-7; 8 bases fit TRBD2. J was trimmed by 6 bases and V by 2 bases; bases with no gene match: 18. CDR1 is SQVTM and CDR2 is ANQGSEA in the germline V gene. The CDR3 spans 17 residues. For the CDR3, the DNA is TGCAGCGTTGAAAGGGCAGGACGGGTCGGGAGGGGGTTCGAGCAGTACTTC. This gives the protein CSVERAGRVGRGFEQYF.

The chain combines TRBV6-5 with TRBJ2-5; tentatively, D is TRBD2 (6 bases). The DNA end lines up better with TRBJ2-7; the J call may be wrong. The CDR3 extends over 14 amino acids. Germline-derived CDR1 and CDR2 are MNHEY and SVGAGI. The CDR3 nucleotides read TGTGCCAGCAGTCGGGACTCTCATCCCTACGAGCAGTACTTC. Its protein is CASSRDSHPYEQYF.

The chain carries TRBV12-3 or TRBV12-4 and TRBJ2-1; TRBD1 or TRBD2 may be the D gene (7 bases each). There are 15 residues in the CDR3. V was pared by 3 bases and J by 9 bases, with 18 bases between. Here the CDR3 reads CASSFSSSGGGEQFF. The DNA for the CDR3 is TGTGCCAGCAGTTTCTCTAGCTCAGGGGGGGGTGAGCAGTTCTTC.

This clonotype was seen only a few times. This chain uses TRBV7-7 with TRBJ2-1; the D is unclear. The DNA end favors TRBJ2-5, so the J call may be wrong. The CDR3 covers 14 residues. Germline V gene data show CDR1 as SSHAT and CDR2 as FNYEAQ (reference sequence). This chain's CDR3 is CASSLEQRKGTQYF. DNA for the CDR3: TGTGCCAGCAGCTTAGAGCAACGAAAAGGGACCCAGTACTTC.

With respect to this clonotype: Because the CDR3 is missing its conserved closing phenylalanine or tryptophan, this is likely a read error. The chain links TRBV5-4 to TRBJ2-7; D is ambiguous. TRBJ2-1 matches the DNA end more closely, so the J call is doubtful. Germline V gene sequence: CDR1 SGHNT, CDR2 YYREEE (reference sequence). This CDR3 has 16 residues. This CDR3 is CASSPNPTVQFNEQFS. DNA of the CDR3: TGTGCCAGCAGCCCCAACCCGACGGTCCAATTTAATGAGCAGTTCTCC.